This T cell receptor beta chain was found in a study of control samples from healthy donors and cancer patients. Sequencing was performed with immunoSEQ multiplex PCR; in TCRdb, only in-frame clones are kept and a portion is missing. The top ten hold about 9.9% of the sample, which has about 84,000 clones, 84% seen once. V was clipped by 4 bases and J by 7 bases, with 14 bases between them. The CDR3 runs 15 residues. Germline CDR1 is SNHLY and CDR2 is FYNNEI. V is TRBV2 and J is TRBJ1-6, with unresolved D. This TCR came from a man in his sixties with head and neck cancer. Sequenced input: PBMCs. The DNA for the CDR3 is TGTGCCAGCAGTGTACGGCAGGTGCAGAATTCACCCCTCCACTTT. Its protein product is CASSVRQVQNSPLHF.